These 19 T cell receptor beta chains were sequenced from one sample in a study of T cells after yellow fever vaccination. Via MiXCR, TCRdb re-called the 5' RACE reads, giving one row per CDR3 protein. This table has around 590,000 distinct CDR3 sequences, over 9% appearing once. The sequencing here drew on PBMCs, taken on the day of the yellow fever booster vaccination. These receptors came from a man aged 25-45 years who received the YFV17D yellow fever vaccine.

The CDR3 nucleotides read TGTGCCAGCAGCGCGGACAGGGCGGGAGATACGCAGTATTTT. It specifies CASSADRAGDTQYF. V usage is TRBV9 and J usage is TRBJ2-3, with 8 bases identical to TRBD1. This CDR3 has 14 amino acids. Germline trimming cut 3 bases from V and 5 bases from J; bases unmatched to any gene: 5. Germline CDR1 SGDLS, CDR2 YYNGEE. The complete variable domain, with remaining parts taken from reference TRBV9 and TRBJ2-3, reads DSGVTQTPKHLITATGQRVTLRCSPRSGDLSVYWYQQSLDQGLQFLIQYYNGEERAKGNILERFSAQQFPDLHSELNLSSLELGDSALYFCASSADRAGDTQYFGPGTRLTVL.

J is TRBJ2-3 and V is TRBV6-1, with D possibly being TRBD1 or TRBD2 (5 bases each). V was pared by 6 bases and J by 3 bases, with 16 bases between. Germline V gene sequence: CDR1 MNHNS, CDR2 SASEGT. The CDR3 contains 15 residues. The CDR3 sequence: CASSPNGARTDTQYF. The CDR3 DNA reads TGTGCCAGCAGCCCCAACGGGGCAAGAACAGATACGCAGTATTTT.

This clonotype was observed a handful of times. This chain joins TRBV18 and TRBJ2-7, with D unclear. Trimming took 1 base from V and 2 from J, leaving 9 bases between them. This CDR3 spans 14 amino acids. Germline CDR1 reads KGHSH; CDR2 reads LQKENI. The CDR3 nucleotides read TGTGCCAGCTCACCACGAACCTCAGCCTACGAGCAGTACTTC. It codes for CASSPRTSAYEQYF. Full variable domain (missing parts from reference TRBV18 and TRBJ2-7): NAGVMQNPRHLVRRRGQEARLRCSPMKGHSHVYWYRQLPEEGLKFMVYLQKENIIDESGMPKERFSAEFPKEGPSILRIQQVVRGDSAAYFCASSPRTSAYEQYFGPGTRLTVT.

This clonotype has just a few counts. This chain's CDR3 is CSVVDFNYEQYF. The CDR3 coding sequence is TGCAGCGTTGTTGACTTCAACTACGAGCAGTACTTC. The rearrangement uses TRBV29-1 and TRBJ2-7; D is unresolved. Germline V gene sequence: CDR1 SQVTM, CDR2 ANQGSEA. Trimming took off 4 bases at V and 3 bases at J, with 10 bases between the two ends. CDR3 length equals 12 residues.

The chain links TRBV5-6 to TRBJ1-1, with 11 nucleotides matching TRBD1. V lost 2 bases to trimming and J lost 4 bases; unmatched junction nucleotides: 4. In germline, CDR1 is SGHDT, CDR2 YYEEEE. CDR3 length: 15 amino acids. In DNA form, the CDR3 reads TGTGCCAGCAGCTTTAAGGGGACAGGGGGCACTGAAGCTTTCTTT. Translated, it gives CASSFKGTGGTEAFF. Supplemented by reference TRBV5-6 and TRBJ1-1, the full variable domain reads DAGVTQSPTHLIKTRGQQVTLRCSPKSGHDTVSWYQQALGQGPQFIFQYYEEEERQRGNFPDRFSGHQFPNYSSELNVNALLLGDSALYLCASSFKGTGGTEAFFGQGTRLTVV.

The chain uses TRBV20-1 and TRBJ1-5; the D is unclear. This CDR3 is 12 amino acids long. V was shortened by 6 bases and J by 6 bases, with 12 bases between the two germline ends. Germline assignment: CDR1 DFQATT and CDR2 SNEGSKA (reference sequence). CDR3 residues: CSATRRGQPQHF. CDR3 nucleotide sequence: TGCAGTGCCACTCGTCGGGGTCAGCCCCAGCATTTT.

The rearrangement joins TRBV29-1 to TRBJ2-7; 7 bases line up with TRBD2. The V gene's germline CDR1 is SQVTM and CDR2 ANQGSEA. V was clipped by 8 bases and J by 2 bases; unmatched bases: 6. The CDR3 is made up of 12 amino acids. Written as DNA, the CDR3 is TGCAGCACCCGGACTAGTACCTACGAGCAGTACTTC. Its translation: CSTRTSTYEQYF.

This sequence joins TRBV2 and TRBJ2-4, with no clear D. Germline CDR1 SNHLY, CDR2 FYNNEI. The CDR3 has 14 amino acids. Between the trimmed V and J ends, which lost 7 bases and 0 bases, there was a span of 10 bases. CDR3 sequence: CASNSGIAKNIQYF. The CDR3 nucleotides are TGTGCCAGCAATAGTGGGATAGCCAAAAACATTCAGTACTTC.

This clonotype was observed a few times. The chain employs TRBV20-1 and TRBJ2-7; 10 nucleotides match TRBD2. J was trimmed by 5 bases and V by 0 bases; bases with no gene match: 7. From germline, CDR1 is DFQATT and CDR2 SNEGSKA (reference sequence). This CDR3 is 15 amino acids long. CDR3 in amino acids: CSARDRLAGVHEQYF. The CDR3 DNA reads as TGCAGTGCTAGAGATAGGCTAGCGGGAGTGCACGAGCAGTACTTC.

The chain combines TRBV4-3 with TRBJ2-2; maybe TRBD1 (6 bases). V lost 0 bases to trimming and J lost 5 bases, with 19 bases between them. Germline lookup yields CDR1 LGHNA and CDR2 YSLEER. The CDR3 extends over 18 amino acids. The CDR3 DNA reads as TGCGCCAGCAGCCAAGACCCTCGCTACAGGGTTAAAACCGGGGAGCTGTTTTTT. Its translation is CASSQDPRYRVKTGELFF.

J is TRBJ2-7 and V is TRBV29-1; D not certain. Looked up from germline, CDR1 is SQVTM and CDR2 is ANQGSEA. V gave up 6 bases and J gave up 2 bases, with 5 bases separating them. The CDR3 has 10 residues. CDR3 sequence: CSVRTYEQYF. CDR3 in DNA: TGCAGCGTCCGGACCTACGAGCAGTACTTC.

The sample holds many counts of this clonotype. The V call is TRBV5-1, the J call TRBJ2-5; TRBD2 agrees at 14 bases. V gave up 3 bases and J gave up 5 bases; unmatched junction bases: 6. This CDR3 has 16 residues. Germline values: CDR1 SGHRS, CDR2 YFSETQ. CDR3 loop: CASSSGTSGRWETQYF. In nucleotides, the CDR3 is TGCGCCAGCAGCTCCGGGACTAGCGGGAGATGGGAGACCCAGTACTTC.

The gene calls are TRBV6-1 and TRBJ2-2, with 11 bases identical to TRBD1. CDR1 is MNHNS and CDR2 is SASEGT in the germline V gene. Trimming removed 6 bases from V and 3 bases from J; junction bases left unmatched: 6. The CDR3 sequence is 16 residues long. The CDR3 DNA sequence: TGTGCCAGCAGGAGCCCGGGACAGGGGGACACCGGGGAGCTGTTTTTT. Residues: CASRSPGQGDTGELFF.

A few counts support this clonotype. The chain joins TRBV15 to TRBJ2-1; 8 nucleotides align to TRBD2. The germline V gene encodes CDR1 LNHNV and CDR2 YYDKDF (reference sequence). The CDR3 length is 16 residues. Trimming cost V 2 bases and J 2 bases; bases outside gene matches: 5. The CDR3 region is CATSRQTSEAYNEQFF. CDR3 nucleotides: TGTGCCACCAGCAGACAGACTAGCGAGGCCTACAATGAGCAGTTCTTC.

The chain joins TRBV7-3 to TRBJ1-6; no definite D call. Germline V gene lookup returns CDR1 SGHTA and CDR2 FQGTGA. The germline V and J ends were trimmed by 2 bases and 11 bases, with 10 bases remaining between them. The CDR3 has 13 amino acids. CDR3 sequence (DNA): TGTGCCAGCAGCTTATCGGATTTGGCACCCCTCCACTTT. Translation gives CASSLSDLAPLHF.

This clonotype was seen many times. The rearrangement uses TRBV7-8 and TRBJ2-1; possible D gene TRBD2, 5 bases. CDR1 is SGHVS, CDR2 FQNEAQ, per germline. The ends were cut back, 2 bases at V and 8 bases at J, with 16 bases in the middle. The CDR3 length is 15 residues. CDR3 region: CASSLPSSPLHEQFF. The DNA of the CDR3 is TGTGCCAGCAGCTTACCCTCTAGCCCACTCCATGAGCAGTTCTTC.

This chain connects TRBV30 to TRBJ2-5; 8 bases line up with TRBD1. Germline assignment: CDR1 GTSNPN and CDR2 SVGIG (reference sequence). The trim removed 5 bases at V and 4 bases at J, leaving 9 bases unmatched. This CDR3 spans 14 amino acids. DNA of the CDR3: TGTGCCTGGCGAAGGACAGGGAATGGAGAGACCCAGTACTTC. Translated: CAWRRTGNGETQYF.

This clonotype was observed many times. The rearrangement links TRBV19 to TRBJ1-1; D unresolved. The germline V gene has CDR1 LNHDA and CDR2 SQIVND (reference sequence). This CDR3 region has 11 residues. Trimming cost V 6 bases and J 5 bases, with 7 bases left between them. Here the CDR3 reads CASRLGTEAFF. The CDR3 DNA follows: TGTGCCAGTAGGTTGGGGACTGAAGCTTTCTTT.

This clonotype was seen repeatedly, ten times or more. The chain carries TRBV14 and TRBJ1-1; a weak D match, TRBD1 (5 bases). V lost 2 bases and J lost 5, with 12 bases in between. Germline V lookup: CDR1 SGHDN, CDR2 FVKESK. CDR3 length: 14 amino acids. The CDR3 bases are TGTGCCAGCAGCCAAAGGCCCCGGGGGACTGAAGCTTTCTTT. Translated: CASSQRPRGTEAFF.